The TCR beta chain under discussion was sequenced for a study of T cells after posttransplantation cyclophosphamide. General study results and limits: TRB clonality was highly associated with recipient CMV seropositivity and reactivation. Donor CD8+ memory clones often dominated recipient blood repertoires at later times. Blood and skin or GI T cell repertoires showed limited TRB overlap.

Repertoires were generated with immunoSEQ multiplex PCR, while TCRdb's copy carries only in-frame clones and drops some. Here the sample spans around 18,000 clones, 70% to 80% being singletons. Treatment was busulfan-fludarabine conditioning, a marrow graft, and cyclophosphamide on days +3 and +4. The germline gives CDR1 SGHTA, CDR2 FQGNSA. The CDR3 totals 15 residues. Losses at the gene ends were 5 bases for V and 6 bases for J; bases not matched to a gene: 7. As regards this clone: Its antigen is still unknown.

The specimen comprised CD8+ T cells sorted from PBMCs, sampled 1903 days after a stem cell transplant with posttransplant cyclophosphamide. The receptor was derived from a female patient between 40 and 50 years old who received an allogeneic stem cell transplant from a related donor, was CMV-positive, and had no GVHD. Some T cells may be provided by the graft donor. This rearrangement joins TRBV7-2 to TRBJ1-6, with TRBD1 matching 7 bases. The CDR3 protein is CASSPGQSLNSPLHF. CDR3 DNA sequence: TGTGCCAGCAGCCCGGGACAGAGTCTTAATTCACCCCTCCACTTT. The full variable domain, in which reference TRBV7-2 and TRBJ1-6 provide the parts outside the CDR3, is GAGVSQSPSNKVTEKGKDVELRCDPISGHTALYWYRQSLGQGLEFLIYFQGNSAPDKSGLPSDRFSAERTGGSVSTLTIQRTQQEDSAVYLCASSPGQSLNSPLHFGNGTRLTVT.